The text below deals with one T cell receptor beta chain. Its specificity is not known. This sample stems from a study of shared clonotypes between healthy human individuals. This CDR3 spans 16 amino acids. V lost 0 bases and J lost 5, with 16 bases in between. Germline CDR1 reads MNHEY; CDR2 reads SVGAGI. The assay was carried out at the deep level. The protocol was immunoSEQ multiplex PCR, while the TCRdb copy is restricted to in-frame clones and leaves out a portion. This table holds nearly 1,000,000 clones, over 75% found once. CD45RA+ naive and CD45RA-negative memory subsets were separated from CD4+ cells. Study conclusions and caveats: Since donors were few, the genetic and exposure-history diversity represented was limited. In this cohort, only blood was sampled, and tissue repertoires likely differ.

The V call is TRBV6-5, the J call TRBJ1-1; D might be TRBD1 (6 bases). The sequence derives from a man younger than 35 in good health. Sequencing was done on a sample of memory CD4+ T cells sorted from blood. Subset in this sample: CD45RA-negative fraction. CDR3 bases: TGTGCCAGCAGTTACTCGGGCAGGGGTTTTTTAACTGAAGCTTTCTTT. Amino acids: CASSYSGRGFLTEAFF.